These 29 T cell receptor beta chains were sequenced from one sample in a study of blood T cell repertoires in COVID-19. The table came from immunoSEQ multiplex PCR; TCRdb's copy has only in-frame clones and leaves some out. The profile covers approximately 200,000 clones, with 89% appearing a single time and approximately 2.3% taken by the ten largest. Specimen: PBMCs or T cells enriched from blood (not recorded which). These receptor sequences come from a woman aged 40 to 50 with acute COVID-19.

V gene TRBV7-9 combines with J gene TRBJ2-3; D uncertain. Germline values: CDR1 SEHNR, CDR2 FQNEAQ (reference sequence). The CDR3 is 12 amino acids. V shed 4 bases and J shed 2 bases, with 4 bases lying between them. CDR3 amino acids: CASSSTTDTQYF. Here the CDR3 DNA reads TGTGCCAGCAGCTCTACCACAGATACGCAGTATTTT.

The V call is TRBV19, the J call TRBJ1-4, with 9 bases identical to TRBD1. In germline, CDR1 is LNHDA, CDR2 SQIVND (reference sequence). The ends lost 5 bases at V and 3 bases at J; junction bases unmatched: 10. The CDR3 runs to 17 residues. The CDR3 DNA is TGTGCCAGTAGTGGACAGGGGAGTTCAGTCGCTAATGAAAAACTGTTTTTT. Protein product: CASSGQGSSVANEKLFF.

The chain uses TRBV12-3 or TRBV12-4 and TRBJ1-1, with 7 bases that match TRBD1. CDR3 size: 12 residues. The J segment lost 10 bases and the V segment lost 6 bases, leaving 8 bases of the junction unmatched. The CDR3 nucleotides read TGTGCCAGCAGCCGACAGGGAACGCGAGCTTTCTTT. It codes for CASSRQGTRAFF.

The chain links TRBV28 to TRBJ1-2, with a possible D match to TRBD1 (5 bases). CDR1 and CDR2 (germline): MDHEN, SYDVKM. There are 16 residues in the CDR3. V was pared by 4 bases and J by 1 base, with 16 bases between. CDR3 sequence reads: CASSSLLGHFNYGYTF. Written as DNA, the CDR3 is TGTGCCAGCAGTTCCCTATTGGGGCACTTTAACTATGGCTACACCTTC.

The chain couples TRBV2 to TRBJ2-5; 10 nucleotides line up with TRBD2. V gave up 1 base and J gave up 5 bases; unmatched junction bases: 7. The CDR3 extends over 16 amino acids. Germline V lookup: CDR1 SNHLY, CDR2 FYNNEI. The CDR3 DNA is TGTGCCAGCAGTGAAGTTGAGCGGGAGGGTGGCGAGACCCAGTACTTC. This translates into CASSEVEREGGETQYF.

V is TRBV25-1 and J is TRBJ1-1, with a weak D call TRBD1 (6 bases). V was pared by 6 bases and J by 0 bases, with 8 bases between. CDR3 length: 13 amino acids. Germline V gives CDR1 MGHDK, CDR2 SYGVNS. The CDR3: CASSWTVNTEAFF. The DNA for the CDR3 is TGTGCCAGCAGCTGGACAGTGAACACTGAAGCTTTCTTT.

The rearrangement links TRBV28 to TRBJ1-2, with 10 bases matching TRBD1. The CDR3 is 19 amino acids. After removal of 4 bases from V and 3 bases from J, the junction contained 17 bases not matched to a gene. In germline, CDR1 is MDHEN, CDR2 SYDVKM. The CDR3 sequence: CASSSRGQGRWFNDYGYTF. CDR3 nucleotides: TGTGCCAGCAGTTCCCGGGGACAGGGGAGATGGTTTAACGACTATGGCTACACCTTC.

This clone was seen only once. CDR3 nucleotide sequence: TGTGCCAGTAGTCCAAAGCGGGGGGCCGCCTACGAGCAGTACTTC. It specifies CASSPKRGAAYEQYF. The chain uses TRBV19 and TRBJ2-7, with TRBD2 matching over 9 bases. The V and J ends lost 5 bases and 2 bases, in that order; junction bases with no gene match: 7. The CDR3 has 15 residues. The V gene's germline CDR1 is LNHDA and CDR2 SQIVND (reference sequence).

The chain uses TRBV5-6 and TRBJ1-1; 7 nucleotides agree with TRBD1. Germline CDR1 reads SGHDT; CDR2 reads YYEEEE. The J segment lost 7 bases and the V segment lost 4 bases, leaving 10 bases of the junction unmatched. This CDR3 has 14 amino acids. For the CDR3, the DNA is TGTGCCAGCAGCCCAATGACAGGGTACCTTGAAGCTTTCTTT. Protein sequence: CASSPMTGYLEAFF. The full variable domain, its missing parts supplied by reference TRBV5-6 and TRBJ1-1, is DAGVTQSPTHLIKTRGQQVTLRCSPKSGHDTVSWYQQALGQGPQFIFQYYEEEERQRGNFPDRFSGHQFPNYSSELNVNALLLGDSALYLCASSPMTGYLEAFFGQGTRLTVV.

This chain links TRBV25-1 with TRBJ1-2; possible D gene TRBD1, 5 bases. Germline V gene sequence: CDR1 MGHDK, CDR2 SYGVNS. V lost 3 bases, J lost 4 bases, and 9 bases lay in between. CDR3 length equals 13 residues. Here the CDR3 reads CASSDWDSYGYTF. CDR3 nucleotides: TGTGCCAGCAGTGATTGGGACTCCTATGGCTACACCTTC.

CDR3 in DNA: TGTGCCAGCAGCCCTATGGACAGAATCGGAAATGGCTACACCTTC. Protein sequence: CASSPMDRIGNGYTF. The chain has TRBV9 and TRBJ1-2; D is perhaps TRBD1 (6 bases). CDR3 length: 15 residues. Trimming shortened V by 4 bases and J by 6 bases, and 19 bases separated the two germline ends. Looked up from germline, CDR1 is SGDLS and CDR2 is YYNGEE.

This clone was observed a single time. CDR3 protein: CASSGTVNQPQHF. The DNA for the CDR3 is TGTGCCAGCAGCGGGACAGTCAATCAGCCCCAGCATTTT. The chain is built from TRBV6-5 and TRBJ1-5; 7 positions match TRBD1. The V and J ends lost 6 bases and 3 bases, in that order; junction bases with no gene match: 2. Germline loops: CDR1 MNHEY, CDR2 SVGAGI. CDR3 length: 13 residues.

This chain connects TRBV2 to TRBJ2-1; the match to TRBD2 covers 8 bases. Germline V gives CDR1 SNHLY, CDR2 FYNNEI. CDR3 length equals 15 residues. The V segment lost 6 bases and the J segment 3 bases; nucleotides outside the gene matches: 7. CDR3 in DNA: TGTGCCAGCAGCCCAGCGGGGGAGGTCTACAATGAGCAGTTCTTC. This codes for CASSPAGEVYNEQFF.

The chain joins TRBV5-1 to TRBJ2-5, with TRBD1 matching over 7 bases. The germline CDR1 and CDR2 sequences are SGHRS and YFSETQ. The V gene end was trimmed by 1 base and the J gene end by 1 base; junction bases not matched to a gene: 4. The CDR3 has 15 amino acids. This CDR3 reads CASSLSGQLQETQYF. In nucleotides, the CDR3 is TGCGCCAGCAGCTTGTCGGGACAGCTCCAAGAGACCCAGTACTTC.

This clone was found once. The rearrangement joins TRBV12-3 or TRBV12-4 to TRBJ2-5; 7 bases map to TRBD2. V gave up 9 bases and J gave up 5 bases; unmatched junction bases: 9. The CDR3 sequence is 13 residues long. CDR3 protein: CASAGGYGETQYF. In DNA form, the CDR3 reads TGTGCCAGTGCCGGGGGGTACGGGGAGACCCAGTACTTC.

DNA of the CDR3: TGTGCCAGCAGAGAACAGGGGAATAATTCACCCCTCCACTTT. Its translation is CASREQGNNSPLHF. The chain has TRBV28 and TRBJ1-6; 7 positions agree with TRBD1. V trimming: 6 bases; J trimming: 5 bases; junction bases outside the gene matches: 4. This CDR3 comprises 14 residues. CDR1 MDHEN and CDR2 SYDVKM come from the germline V gene.

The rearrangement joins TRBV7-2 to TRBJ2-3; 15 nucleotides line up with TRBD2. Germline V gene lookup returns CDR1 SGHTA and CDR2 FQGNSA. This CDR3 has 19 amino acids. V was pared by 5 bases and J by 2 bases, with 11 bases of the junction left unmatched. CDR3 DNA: TGTGCCAGCAGCCCGAGGCCGGGACTAGCGGGGGGCTCCACAGATACGCAGTATTTT. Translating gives CASSPRPGLAGGSTDTQYF.

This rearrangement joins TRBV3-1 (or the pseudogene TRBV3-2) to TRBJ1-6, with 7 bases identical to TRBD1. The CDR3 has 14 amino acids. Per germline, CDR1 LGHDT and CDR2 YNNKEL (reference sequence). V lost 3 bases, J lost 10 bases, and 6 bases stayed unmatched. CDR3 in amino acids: CASSHQGVRSPLHF. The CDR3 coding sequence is TGTGCCAGCAGCCACCAGGGGGTACGGTCACCCCTCCACTTT.

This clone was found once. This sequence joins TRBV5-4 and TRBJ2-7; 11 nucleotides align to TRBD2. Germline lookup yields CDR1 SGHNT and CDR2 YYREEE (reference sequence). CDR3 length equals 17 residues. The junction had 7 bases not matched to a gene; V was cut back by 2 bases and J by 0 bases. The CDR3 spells CASSFRLAGLSSYEQYF. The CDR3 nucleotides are TGTGCCAGCAGCTTTCGACTAGCGGGACTGAGCTCCTACGAGCAGTACTTC. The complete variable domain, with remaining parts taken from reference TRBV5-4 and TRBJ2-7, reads ETGVTQSPTHLIKTRGQQVTLRCSSQSGHNTVSWYQQALGQGPQFIFQYYREEENGRGNFPPRFSGLQFPNYSSELNVNALELDDSALYLCASSFRLAGLSSYEQYFGPGTRLTVT.

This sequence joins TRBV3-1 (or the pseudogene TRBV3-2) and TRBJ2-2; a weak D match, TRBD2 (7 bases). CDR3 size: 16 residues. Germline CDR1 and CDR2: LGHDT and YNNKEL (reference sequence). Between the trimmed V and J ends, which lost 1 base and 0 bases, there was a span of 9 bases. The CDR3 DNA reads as TGTGCCAGCAGCCAAGTGCGGGGGCCGAACACCGGGGAGCTGTTTTTT. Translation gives CASSQVRGPNTGELFF.

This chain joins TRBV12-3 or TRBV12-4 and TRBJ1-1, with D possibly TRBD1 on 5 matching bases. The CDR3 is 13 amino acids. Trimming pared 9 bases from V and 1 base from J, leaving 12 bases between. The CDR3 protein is CASILDRNTEAFF. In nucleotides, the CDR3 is TGTGCCAGTATTCTTGACAGGAACACTGAAGCTTTCTTT.

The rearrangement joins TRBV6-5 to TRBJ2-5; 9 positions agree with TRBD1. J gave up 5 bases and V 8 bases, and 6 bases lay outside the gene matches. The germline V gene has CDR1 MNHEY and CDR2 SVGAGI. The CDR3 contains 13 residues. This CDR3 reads CASSGTGSETQYF. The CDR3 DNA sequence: TGTGCCAGCTCCGGGACAGGGTCTGAGACCCAGTACTTC.

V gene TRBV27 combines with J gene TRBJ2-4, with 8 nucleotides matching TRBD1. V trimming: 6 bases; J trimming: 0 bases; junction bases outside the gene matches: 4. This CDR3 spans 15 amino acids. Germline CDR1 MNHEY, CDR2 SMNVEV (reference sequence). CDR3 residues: CASSPDRGAKNIQYF. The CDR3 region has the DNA TGTGCCAGCAGCCCTGACAGGGGAGCCAAAAACATTCAGTACTTC.

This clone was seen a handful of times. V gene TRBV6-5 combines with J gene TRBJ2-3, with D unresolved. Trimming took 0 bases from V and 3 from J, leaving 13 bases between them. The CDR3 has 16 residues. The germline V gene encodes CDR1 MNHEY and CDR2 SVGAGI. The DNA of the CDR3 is TGTGCCAGCAGTTACTCGCGGAGTGGAATTACAGATACGCAGTATTTT. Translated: CASSYSRSGITDTQYF.

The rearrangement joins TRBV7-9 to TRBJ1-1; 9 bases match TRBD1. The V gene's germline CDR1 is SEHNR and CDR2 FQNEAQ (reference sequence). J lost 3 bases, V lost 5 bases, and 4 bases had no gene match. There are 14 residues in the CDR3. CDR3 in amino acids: CASSVQGAHTEAFF. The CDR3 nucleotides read TGTGCCAGCAGCGTACAGGGGGCTCACACTGAAGCTTTCTTT.

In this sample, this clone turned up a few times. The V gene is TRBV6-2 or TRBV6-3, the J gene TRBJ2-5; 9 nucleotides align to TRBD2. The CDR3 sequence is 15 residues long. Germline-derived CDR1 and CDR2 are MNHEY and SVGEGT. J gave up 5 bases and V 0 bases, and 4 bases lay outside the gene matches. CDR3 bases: TGTGCCAGCAGTTACTCAGCGGGAGGCTTTGAGACCCAGTACTTC. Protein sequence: CASSYSAGGFETQYF.

The CDR3 DNA reads TGTGCCAGCAGCAAAAACCAGGGTTACGAGCAGTACTTC. Its protein product is CASSKNQGYEQYF. The chain carries TRBV7-3 and TRBJ2-7; possible D gene TRBD1, 5 bases. V was cut by 5 bases and J by 4 bases, with 12 bases left in between. Germline-derived CDR1 and CDR2 are SGHTA and FQGTGA. The CDR3 extends over 13 amino acids.

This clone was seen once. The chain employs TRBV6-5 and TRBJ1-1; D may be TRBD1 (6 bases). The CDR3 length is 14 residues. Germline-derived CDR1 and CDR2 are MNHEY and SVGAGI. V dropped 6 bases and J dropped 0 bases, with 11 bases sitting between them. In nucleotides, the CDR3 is TGTGCCAGCAGAATGACAGGTCTGAACACTGAAGCTTTCTTT. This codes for CASRMTGLNTEAFF.

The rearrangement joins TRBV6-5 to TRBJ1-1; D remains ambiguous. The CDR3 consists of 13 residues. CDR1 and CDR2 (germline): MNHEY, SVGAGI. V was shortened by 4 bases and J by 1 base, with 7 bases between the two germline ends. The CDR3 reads CASSLTANTEAFF. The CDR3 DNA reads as TGTGCCAGCAGTTTAACAGCGAACACTGAAGCTTTCTTT.